The present T cell receptor (beta chain) was sequenced within a study of CD4 T cells in relation to SARS-CoV-2 and coronaviruses. In the study overall: Negative control cultures got HIV-1 Nef peptides or no peptide.

Produced via immunoSEQ multiplex PCR; TCRdb's table is partial and in-frame only. The table lists just over 25,000 clones, 65% to 80% of them singletons, with 8.5% to 12% in the top ten. Unexposed donor CD4+ T cells date from about 2010-2018, before the COVID-19 pandemic. CD4+ T cells were isolated from the cells after more than 8 days of culture. With 0 bases clipped from V and 5 bases from J, the junction kept 9 bases outside the gene matches. CDR3 length: 17 amino acids. Germline V gene lookup returns CDR1 LGHNA and CDR2 YSLEER. Notes on this clone: Its antigen is undetermined.

Sample: CD4+ T cells from PBMCs, cultured in vitro. The sequence came from a human donor in good health. The V call is TRBV4-3, the J call TRBJ2-5, with TRBD2 matching over 10 bases. The DNA for the CDR3 is TGCGCCAGCAGCCAAGATGCGGCTAGCGGGAGTGTGGAGACCCAGTACTTC. It yields the protein CASSQDAASGSVETQYF.